This paragraph covers one T cell receptor beta chain sequence. This clonotype was counted ten times or more. The antigen this receptor binds is unknown. No base qualities exist here, and no much larger clone lies one base off it. Libraries were prepared through 5' RACE. Sequencing relied on an Illumina MiSeq. TCRdb trimmed public reads at Q25 via fastp, called clones via MiXCR and kept in-frame beta chains. Merged by CDR3 protein, the rows form single entries marked with the most common genes and DNA. Within this sample are fewer than 90,000 distinct CDR3 sequences, with around 5.1% of them counted one time only. 7% to 9% of the sample rests with the top ten. This sample stems from a study of T cells of healthy individuals (dated by TCRdb to the late 2010s). The CDR3 contains 18 residues, cysteine and phenylalanine counted. Kept here is only the CDR3 DNA, which spans 54 bases and is read in frame from base 1. Ends trimmed: V by 0 bases, J by 6 bases; bases unmatched to a gene: 9. Reading the germline V gene gives CDR1 SGHVS and CDR2 FQNEAQ.

The chain is assembled from TRBV7-8 and TRBJ2-1, with 12 junctional bases fitting TRBD2. This clonotype was sampled from a female donor in good health. The CDR3 has the sequence CASSLARTSGERGNEQFF. The nucleotide sequence is TGTGCCAGCAGCTTAGCGAGGACTAGCGGGGAGCGGGGCAATGAGCAGTTCTTC.